The TCR beta chain described here comes from a study of cytomegalovirus exposure and HLA in healthy donors. Study summary: An earlier analysis found some 120 million unique TCR beta sequences from roughly 170 million T cells. Study results and caveats: Sequences of the TCR beta chain were said to predict the HLA-A and HLA-B alleles of most subjects accurately.

About this clone itself: What it binds is unknown.

The PCR had 60 Vbeta and 13 Jbeta primers. Measured with immunoSEQ multiplex PCR; TCRdb has only the in-frame clones, and not every one. The table includes roughly 250,000 clones, about 66% detected once. The V end was cut by 0 bases, the J end by 12 bases, with 12 bases between. In germline, CDR1 is GTSNPN, CDR2 SVGIG (reference sequence). CDR3 length: 12 residues. The J gene is TRBJ2-1, the V gene TRBV30, with D perhaps matching TRBD2 (5 bases). This TCR came from a female donor in good health and CMV-seronegative. Sample: PBMCs. CDR3 DNA sequence: TGTGCCTGGAGTGTCCGGGAAATGGGGCAGTTCTTC. This translates into CAWSVREMGQFF.